This T cell receptor (beta chain) was observed in a study of radiotherapy plus CTLA-4 blockade in lung cancer. Study results and limitations: Early clone dynamics of blood T cells, plus interferon-beta, reportedly predicted response best. Some TCR clones had been derived from tumors. These clones expanded in peripheral blood after radiotherapy plus ipilimumab.

Points on this clone: The antigen is unknown.

Profiled with immunoSEQ multiplex PCR; TCRdb holds only in-frame clones, not every one. The sample includes some 2,700 clones, roughly 79% of them seen just once. This clonotype was sampled from a human donor with non-small cell lung cancer that progressed on radiotherapy plus ipilimumab. The sequences come from tumor tissue, collected from a patient treated with radiotherapy plus ipilimumab.

The CDR3 loop reads CASSPGTGSYNSPLHF. CDR3 DNA: TGTGCCAGCTCACCAGGGACAGGGTCCTATAATTCACCCCTCCACTTT. This chain uses TRBV18 with TRBJ1-6, with TRBD1 matching over 9 bases. CDR3 length: 16 amino acids. The J segment lost 1 base and the V segment lost 2 bases, leaving 0 bases of the junction unmatched. Per germline, CDR1 KGHSH and CDR2 LQKENI.